These T cell receptor beta chains were read from a single sample in a study of identical twins. TCRdb analysed the 5' RACE reads with MiXCR anew, one entry per CDR3 protein. The sample includes hundreds of thousands of distinct CDR3 sequences, roughly 6.6% of them seen just once. These sequences were also reported in another study, on yellow fever vaccine responses in identical twins.

Sequencing input: PBMCs. Source of these receptors: a woman aged 18-35 years in good health. CDR3s include the opening cysteine and the closing phenylalanine or tryptophan. A D gene is named only where the DNA matches it firmly. The size entry is marked missing in some rows and otherwise reads once, few, many or a size class.

v_call: TRBV19
d_call: -
clone_size: few
j_call: TRBJ2-1
cdr3_nt: TGTGCCAGTAGTATGGCCCGGGCGAATGAGCAGTTCTTC
cdr3_aa: CASSMARANEQFF

v_call: TRBV6-5
d_call: -
clone_size: few
j_call: TRBJ1-6
cdr3_nt: TGTGCCAGCAGTTACTCGACCAGGGTGGGTTCACCCCTCCACTTT
cdr3_aa: CASSYSTRVGSPLHF

v_call: TRBV12-3/TRBV12-4
d_call: -
clone_size: -
j_call: TRBJ1-6
cdr3_nt: TGTGCCAGCAGTTTTCGGAATAATTCACCCCTCCACTTT
cdr3_aa: CASSFRNNSPLHF

v_call: TRBV27
d_call: -
clone_size: few
j_call: TRBJ1-5
cdr3_nt: TGTGCCACACCGCAGGGAAACAATCAGCCCCAGCATTTT
cdr3_aa: CATPQGNNQPQHF

v_call: TRBV5-1
d_call: TRBD1
clone_size: few
j_call: TRBJ1-3
cdr3_nt: TGCGCCAGCAGCTTGGGAGGGGACAGGAGAGGAAACACCATATATTTT
cdr3_aa: CASSLGGDRRGNTIYF

v_call: TRBV6-1
d_call: -
clone_size: -
j_call: TRBJ1-1
cdr3_nt: TGTGCCAGCAGTCCCGACAAGCCATACGAAGCTTTCTTT
cdr3_aa: CASSPDKPYEAFF

v_call: TRBV18
d_call: -
clone_size: -
j_call: TRBJ2-1
cdr3_nt: TGTGCCAGCTCACCCACGCGGGGAGTCGGGAATGAGCAGTTCTTC
cdr3_aa: CASSPTRGVGNEQFF

v_call: TRBV5-5
d_call: -
clone_size: -
j_call: TRBJ2-1
cdr3_nt: TGTGCCAGCAGCATGGACTTTCCGAATGAGCAGTTCTTC
cdr3_aa: CASSMDFPNEQFF

v_call: TRBV24-1
d_call: -
clone_size: many
j_call: TRBJ2-2
cdr3_nt: TGTGCCACCAGTGATTCCAGGGTAAACACCGGGGAGCTGTTTTTT
cdr3_aa: CATSDSRVNTGELFF

v_call: TRBV5-6
d_call: -
clone_size: few
j_call: TRBJ2-1
cdr3_nt: TGTGCCAGCACCTGGAAGGCCCCGACGGATGTCTCCTACAATGAGCAGTTCTTC
cdr3_aa: CASTWKAPTDVSYNEQFF

v_call: TRBV15
d_call: TRBD1
clone_size: -
j_call: TRBJ2-5
cdr3_nt: TGTGCCACCAGCACCGGCGGACAGGGGCAAGAGACCCAGTACTTC
cdr3_aa: CATSTGGQGQETQYF

v_call: TRBV27
d_call: -
clone_size: few
j_call: TRBJ2-1
cdr3_nt: TGTGCCAGCAACCTCCTAGTGGCTCCCAATGAGCAGTTCTTC
cdr3_aa: CASNLLVAPNEQFF

v_call: TRBV6-5
d_call: -
clone_size: -
j_call: TRBJ1-1
cdr3_nt: TGTGCCAGCAGTTACTCGACAGTTACGAACACTGAAGCTTTCTTT
cdr3_aa: CASSYSTVTNTEAFF

v_call: TRBV2
d_call: -
clone_size: few
j_call: TRBJ2-5
cdr3_nt: TGTGCCAGCAGCCGACGGACAGCCACCCAAGAGACCCAGTACTTC
cdr3_aa: CASSRRTATQETQYF

v_call: TRBV5-1
d_call: TRBD2
clone_size: many
j_call: TRBJ2-1
cdr3_nt: TGCGCCAGCAGCTTGGTTCGGGGGGGGGATGAGCAGTTCTTC
cdr3_aa: CASSLVRGGDEQFF

v_call: TRBV12-3/TRBV12-4
d_call: -
clone_size: many
j_call: TRBJ2-7
cdr3_nt: TGTGCCAGCAGTTTAATGACGACCGAGCAGTACTTC
cdr3_aa: CASSLMTTEQYF

v_call: TRBV5-1
d_call: -
clone_size: many
j_call: TRBJ2-5
cdr3_nt: TGCGCCAGCAGCCCAACTACAGGGTTCGAAGAGACCCAGTACTTC
cdr3_aa: CASSPTTGFEETQYF

v_call: TRBV4-1
d_call: TRBD1
clone_size: few
j_call: TRBJ2-1
cdr3_nt: TGCGCCAGCAGCCAACCGGGACAGGAAAAAAATGAGCAGTTCTTC
cdr3_aa: CASSQPGQEKNEQFF

v_call: TRBV6-1
d_call: TRBD2
clone_size: -
j_call: TRBJ2-5
cdr3_nt: TGTACCAGCAGCCTAGCGGGAGGGAAAGAGACCCAGTACTTC
cdr3_aa: CTSSLAGGKETQYF

v_call: TRBV6-1
d_call: -
clone_size: few
j_call: TRBJ1-2
cdr3_nt: TGTGCCAGCAGTCATGCCTCGGGGAGAGGCTATGGCTACACCTTC
cdr3_aa: CASSHASGRGYGYTF

v_call: TRBV28
d_call: TRBD2
clone_size: many
j_call: TRBJ2-2
cdr3_nt: TGTGCCAGCAGTTTACTCGGGACTAGCGGCACCGGGGAGCTGTTTTTT
cdr3_aa: CASSLLGTSGTGELFF

v_call: TRBV24-1
d_call: TRBD1
clone_size: -
j_call: TRBJ2-1
cdr3_nt: TGTGCCACCAGTGACTTTGGACAGGGGGGTGATGAGCAGTTCTTC
cdr3_aa: CATSDFGQGGDEQFF

v_call: TRBV7-9
d_call: TRBD1
clone_size: -
j_call: TRBJ2-3
cdr3_nt: TGTGCCAGCAGCTTATCCGGGACAGGGGATACGCAGTATTTT
cdr3_aa: CASSLSGTGDTQYF

v_call: TRBV9
d_call: TRBD2
clone_size: -
j_call: TRBJ2-3
cdr3_nt: TGTGCCAGCAGCGTAGCGCCCAGCGGGGCCACAGATACGCAGTATTTT
cdr3_aa: CASSVAPSGATDTQYF

v_call: TRBV5-1
d_call: -
clone_size: few
j_call: TRBJ1-1
cdr3_nt: TGCGCCAGCAACCTAGGAGGGCAGAACACTGAAGCTTTCTTT
cdr3_aa: CASNLGGQNTEAFF

v_call: TRBV5-1
d_call: -
clone_size: many
j_call: TRBJ2-3
cdr3_nt: TGCGCCAGCAGCTTGGGACAGTCTAGCACAGATACGCAGTATTTT
cdr3_aa: CASSLGQSSTDTQYF

v_call: TRBV27
d_call: TRBD1
clone_size: many
j_call: TRBJ2-2
cdr3_nt: TGTGCCAGCAGTTTGGTTCCTCGCGGGACAGGGGGCTTCACCGGGGAGCTGTTTTTT
cdr3_aa: CASSLVPRGTGGFTGELFF

v_call: TRBV4-2
d_call: -
clone_size: many
j_call: TRBJ2-3
cdr3_nt: TGTGCCAGCAGCCAAGAGATTAGACTCACAGATACGCAGTATTTT
cdr3_aa: CASSQEIRLTDTQYF

v_call: TRBV12-3/TRBV12-4
d_call: -
clone_size: few
j_call: TRBJ2-3
cdr3_nt: TGTGCCAGCAGACTGGGACAACTGAGCACAGATACGCAGTATTTT
cdr3_aa: CASRLGQLSTDTQYF

v_call: TRBV5-1
d_call: -
clone_size: many
j_call: TRBJ1-4
cdr3_nt: TGCGCCAGCAGCTTAAACGGGATTTTTAATGAAAAACTGTTTTTC
cdr3_aa: CASSLNGIFNEKLFF

v_call: TRBV3-1
d_call: TRBD2
clone_size: few
j_call: TRBJ2-5
cdr3_nt: TGTGCCAGCAGCCAAGCAGGGAGGGGAAGGGAGACCCAGTACTTC
cdr3_aa: CASSQAGRGRETQYF

v_call: TRBV3-1
d_call: -
clone_size: -
j_call: TRBJ1-1
cdr3_nt: TGTGCCAGCAGCCAAGCTGGTGGGGGCTACCCGGCGGAAGCTTTCTTT
cdr3_aa: CASSQAGGGYPAEAFF

v_call: TRBV29-1
d_call: TRBD1
clone_size: -
j_call: TRBJ2-7
cdr3_nt: TGCAGCACCCGGGACAGCTACGAGCAGTACTTC
cdr3_aa: CSTRDSYEQYF

v_call: TRBV12-3/TRBV12-4
d_call: -
clone_size: few
j_call: TRBJ1-1
cdr3_nt: TGTGCCAGCAGTCCTTCGATCCCTCTGGAAGCTTTCTTT
cdr3_aa: CASSPSIPLEAFF

v_call: TRBV3-1
d_call: -
clone_size: few
j_call: TRBJ2-5
cdr3_nt: TGTGCCAGCACCCCCGGGACCCCGCAAGAGACCCAGTACTTC
cdr3_aa: CASTPGTPQETQYF

v_call: TRBV6-4
d_call: TRBD1
clone_size: few
j_call: TRBJ1-2
cdr3_nt: TGTGCCAGCAAGTCTAACGGGGGACAGGGCTATGGCTACACCTTC
cdr3_aa: CASKSNGGQGYGYTF

v_call: TRBV28
d_call: -
clone_size: many
j_call: TRBJ1-5
cdr3_nt: TGTGCCAGCAAGGGTCTCCAGGCTCCTCAGCCCCAGCATTTT
cdr3_aa: CASKGLQAPQPQHF

v_call: TRBV27
d_call: TRBD1
clone_size: many
j_call: TRBJ2-7
cdr3_nt: TGTGCCAGCAGTTTTTCAGGGGGACAGGTGAACTACGAGCAGTACTTC
cdr3_aa: CASSFSGGQVNYEQYF